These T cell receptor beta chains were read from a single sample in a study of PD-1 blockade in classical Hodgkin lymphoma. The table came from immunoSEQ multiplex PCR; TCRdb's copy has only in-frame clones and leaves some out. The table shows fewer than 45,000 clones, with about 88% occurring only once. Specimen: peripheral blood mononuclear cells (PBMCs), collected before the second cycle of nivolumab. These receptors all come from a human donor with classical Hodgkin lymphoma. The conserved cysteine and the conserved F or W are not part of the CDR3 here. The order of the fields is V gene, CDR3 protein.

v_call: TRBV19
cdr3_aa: ASSADLASTDTQY

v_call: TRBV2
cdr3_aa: ASSPQTSGTDTQY

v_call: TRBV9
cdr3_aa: ASSVVGGETQY

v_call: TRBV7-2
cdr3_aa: ASSLYRNAEAF

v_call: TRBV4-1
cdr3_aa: ASSQEASAGGPYNEQF

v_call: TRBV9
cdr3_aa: ASSPRSGPGELF

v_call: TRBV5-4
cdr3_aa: ASSPDPGPSTGELF

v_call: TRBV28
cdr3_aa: ASSRTVGALAQETQY

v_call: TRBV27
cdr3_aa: ASSSTGSGYT

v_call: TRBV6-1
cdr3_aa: ASSEALTRSAFTYEQY

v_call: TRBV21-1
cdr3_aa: ASSTRFPPTKTQY

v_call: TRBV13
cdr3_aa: ASGTVNTEAF

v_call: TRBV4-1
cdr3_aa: ASSDYGGARTGELF

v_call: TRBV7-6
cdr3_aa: ASSSGRTGTGDEKLF

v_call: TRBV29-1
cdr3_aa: SLLAENEQY

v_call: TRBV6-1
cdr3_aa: ASSEGLAGNTDTQY

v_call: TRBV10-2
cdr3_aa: ASRGPRTGELF

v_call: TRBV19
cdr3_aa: ASTADRGHGYT

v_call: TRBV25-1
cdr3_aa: AGPVRRETQY

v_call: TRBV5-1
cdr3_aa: ASSLNREHYGYT

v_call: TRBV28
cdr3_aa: ASSVWTANYGYT

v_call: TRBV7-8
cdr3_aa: ASSPLGGSNYNEQF

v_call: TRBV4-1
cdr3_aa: ASSQEKDTGELF

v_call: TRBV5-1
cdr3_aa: ASSDTGTGLGRQY

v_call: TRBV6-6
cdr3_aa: ASSPQGNYGYT

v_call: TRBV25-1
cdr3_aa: ASSARASPKDYNEQF

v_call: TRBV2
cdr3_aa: ASSIQGVPSETQY

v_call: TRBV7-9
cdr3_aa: ASSLITGGGYT

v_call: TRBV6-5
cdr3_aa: ATADSYEQY

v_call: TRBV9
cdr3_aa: ASSPPTGSYEQY

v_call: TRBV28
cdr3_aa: ASKGLPYNEQF

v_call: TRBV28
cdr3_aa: ASRYRQEPYEQY

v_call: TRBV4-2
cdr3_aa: ASSQDWDGSTGELF

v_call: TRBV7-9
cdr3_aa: ASSLGRTEAF

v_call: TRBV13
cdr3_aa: ASSTSGMTYNEQF